The 24 T cell receptor beta chains listed next were all sequenced from one sample in a study of blood T cell repertoires in COVID-19. Assay: immunoSEQ multiplex PCR; the TCRdb copy retains only in-frame clones and omits some. The repertoire has 300,000 to 350,000 clones, around 89% of them found once; the top ten carry about 4.5%. The specimen sequenced was PBMCs or T cells enriched from blood (not recorded which). The receptors stem from a woman aged 18-35 years with acute COVID-19.

V is TRBV18 and J is TRBJ2-2; possible D gene TRBD1, 6 bases. CDR1 is KGHSH and CDR2 is LQKENI in the germline V gene. The CDR3 length is 16 residues. Trimming took off 4 bases at V and 6 bases at J, with 18 bases between the two ends. In DNA form, the CDR3 reads TGTGCCAGCTCACTACAGGGTACCGGTAATCCCGGGGAGCTGTTTTTT. This encodes CASSLQGTGNPGELFF.

V and J are TRBV5-1 and TRBJ1-6; D remains unclear. V was shortened by 7 bases and J by 3 bases, with 14 bases between the two germline ends. Per germline, CDR1 SGHRS and CDR2 YFSETQ. This CDR3 has 15 amino acids. The CDR3 protein is CASRILTDYNSPLHF. The CDR3 nucleotides are TGCGCCAGCCGGATTCTCACAGACTATAATTCACCCCTCCACTTT.

The chain employs TRBV14 and TRBJ1-6, with D unresolved. V was pared by 4 bases and J by 9 bases, with 10 bases between. The CDR3 covers 13 residues. CDR1 SGHDN and CDR2 FVKESK come from the germline V gene. CDR3 sequence: CASSPRVGSPLHF. Here the CDR3 DNA reads TGTGCCAGCAGCCCGAGGGTGGGTTCACCCCTCCACTTT.

The rearrangement uses TRBV7-9 and TRBJ1-4; 8 bases agree with TRBD1. Germline lookup yields CDR1 SEHNR and CDR2 FQNEAQ (reference sequence). The CDR3 extends over 16 amino acids. V trimming: 1 base; J trimming: 7 bases; junction bases outside the gene matches: 8. CDR3 sequence: CASSLGAQGATEKLFF. CDR3 DNA: TGTGCCAGCAGCTTAGGTGCTCAGGGGGCCACTGAAAAACTGTTTTTT.

The gene calls are TRBV6-2 or TRBV6-3 and TRBJ2-1; 10 nucleotides match TRBD2. This CDR3 region has 14 residues. The germline gives CDR1 MNHEY, CDR2 SVGEGT. V shed 4 bases, J shed 6 bases, and the junction held 3 bases outside the gene matches. CDR3 amino acids: CASSLAGGRNEQFF. In nucleotides, the CDR3 is TGTGCCAGCAGTTTAGCGGGAGGCCGCAATGAGCAGTTCTTC.

The chain employs TRBV27 and TRBJ1-2; 10 nucleotides agree with TRBD1. CDR1 and CDR2 from the germline V gene are MNHEY and SMNVEV (reference sequence). There are 16 residues in the CDR3. V was clipped by 4 bases and J by 3 bases; unmatched bases: 8. CDR3 sequence (DNA): TGTGCCAGCAGTTCCCTGACAGGGGGCGCTGACTATGGCTACACCTTC. Residues: CASSSLTGGADYGYTF.

This clone was detected a few times. V and J are TRBV10-3 and TRBJ2-7; D gene ambiguous. Germline loops: CDR1 ENHRY, CDR2 SYGVKD. The V and J ends lost 3 bases and 2 bases respectively, with 5 bases between them. CDR3 length equals 12 residues. DNA for the CDR3: TGTGCCATCAGTGACAGGACCTACGAGCAGTACTTC. It translates to CAISDRTYEQYF.

CDR3 loop: CASRRGDLAMGEQYF. DNA for the CDR3: TGTGCCAGCAGACGTGGTGACCTAGCTATGGGCGAGCAGTACTTC. The genes are TRBV6-6 and TRBJ2-7, with D possibly matching TRBD2 (5 bases). The CDR3 length is 15 residues. Trimming left V 6 bases short and J 6 bases short, with 21 bases between. Germline loops: CDR1 MNHNY, CDR2 SVGAGI (reference sequence).

In DNA form, the CDR3 reads TGTGCCAGCAGCCCCGGACTACTAGTAACCTCCTACGAGCAGTACTTC. Its protein is CASSPGLLVTSYEQYF. This chain uses TRBV27 with TRBJ2-7; possibly TRBD2 for D (6 bases). V was shortened by 6 bases and J by 0 bases, with 18 bases between the two germline ends. Germline V lookup: CDR1 MNHEY, CDR2 SMNVEV (reference sequence). CDR3 length equals 16 residues.

This clone was counted once. This CDR3 is CASRTGTSGNNEQFF. For the CDR3, the DNA is TGCGCCAGCAGGACCGGGACTAGCGGAAACAATGAGCAGTTCTTC. The chain has TRBV10-2 and TRBJ2-1; 11 bases align to TRBD2. V lost 6 bases to trimming and J lost 5 bases; unmatched junction nucleotides: 6. Germline loops: CDR1 WSHSY, CDR2 SAAADI. CDR3 length: 15 residues.

The V and J genes are TRBV27 and TRBJ2-1; 9 bases line up with TRBD1. CDR3 length equals 15 residues. V shed 6 bases and J 3 bases; nucleotides not matched to a gene: 6. In germline, CDR1 is MNHEY, CDR2 SMNVEV (reference sequence). CDR3 loop: CASRIQGADYNEQFF. Here the CDR3 DNA reads TGTGCCAGCAGAATACAGGGGGCGGACTACAATGAGCAGTTCTTC.

A single count supports this clone. The chain uses TRBV20-1 and TRBJ2-3; D gene unclear. Trimming pared 3 bases from V and 0 bases from J, leaving 7 bases between. In germline, CDR1 is DFQATT, CDR2 SNEGSKA (reference sequence). CDR3 length: 13 residues. The CDR3 nucleotides read TGCAGTGCTAGTGAATCTAGCACAGATACGCAGTATTTT. Translation gives CSASESSTDTQYF.

This chain links TRBV9 with TRBJ1-2; D gene ambiguous. Trimming cost V 0 bases and J 1 base, with 10 bases left between them. Germline V gene data show CDR1 as SGDLS and CDR2 as YYNGEE. CDR3 size: 15 residues. The DNA of the CDR3 is TGTGCCAGCAGCGTAGGAGGCAGTAGTAACTATGGCTACACCTTC. This translates into CASSVGGSSNYGYTF.

The chain employs TRBV7-9 and TRBJ2-1; a weak D match, TRBD2 (5 bases). The V end was cut by 6 bases, the J end by 5 bases, with 14 bases between. CDR1 is SEHNR, CDR2 FQNEAQ, per germline (reference sequence). CDR3 size: 14 residues. This CDR3 is CASRSPERDNEQFF. The CDR3 region has the DNA TGTGCCAGCAGGTCGCCGGAGAGGGACAATGAGCAGTTCTTC.

The V call is TRBV18, the J call TRBJ2-6, with 9 bases matching TRBD1. Per the germline V gene, CDR1 is KGHSH and CDR2 is LQKENI. The trim removed 2 bases at V and 0 bases at J, leaving 14 bases unmatched. The CDR3 loop spans 21 amino acids. DNA for the CDR3: TGTGCCAGCTCACCAAGGGATCGGGAACAGGGGGCTCTCTCTGGGGCCAACGTCCTGACTTTC. It encodes CASSPRDREQGALSGANVLTF.

The V call is TRBV28, the J call TRBJ1-1; 8 nucleotides align to TRBD1. V lost 6 bases to trimming and J lost 5 bases; unmatched junction nucleotides: 8. This CDR3 has 14 residues. Germline V CDR1 and CDR2: MDHEN, SYDVKM. Here the CDR3 DNA reads TGTGCCAGCAGCCTGGTGACAGGGGAGACTGAAGCTTTCTTT. The encoded protein is CASSLVTGETEAFF.

The rearrangement links TRBV6-5 to TRBJ2-5, with 7 nucleotides matching TRBD2. The V gene's germline CDR1 is MNHEY and CDR2 SVGAGI. The CDR3 is 16 residues long. The junction had 8 bases not matched to a gene; V was cut back by 2 bases and J by 2 bases. The CDR3 nucleotides are TGTGCCAGCAGTTACGAGGCGGGAGTGGGGCAAGAGACCCAGTACTTC. The encoded protein is CASSYEAGVGQETQYF.

V gene TRBV5-1 combines with J gene TRBJ1-2; unclear D gene. CDR1 is SGHRS, CDR2 YFSETQ, per germline. Trimming left V 1 base short and J 2 bases short, with 6 bases between. This CDR3 region has 13 residues. The CDR3, as DNA: TGCGCCAGCAGCTTGCGGAGAAACTATGGCTACACCTTC. This gives the protein CASSLRRNYGYTF.

V gene TRBV7-8 combines with J gene TRBJ1-3; tentative D call: TRBD1 (6 bases). The CDR3 is 14 amino acids. The V gene lost 5 bases and the J gene lost 2 bases, with 10 bases spanning the gap. Germline V CDR1 and CDR2: SGHVS, FQNEAQ. CDR3 loop: CASSIQGTGNTIYF. CDR3 coding DNA: TGTGCCAGCAGCATACAGGGAACTGGAAACACCATATATTTT.

The J gene is TRBJ2-5, the V gene TRBV27; weak D call: TRBD2 (6 bases). Trimming took 8 bases from V and 4 from J, leaving 14 bases between them. CDR3 length: 13 amino acids. Germline V lookup: CDR1 MNHEY, CDR2 SMNVEV (reference sequence). The CDR3, as DNA: TGTGCCAGCCGACGGAGGGCCGCAGAGACCCAGTACTTC. As protein: CASRRRAAETQYF.

The chain couples TRBV5-1 to TRBJ1-2; D uncertain. The CDR3 has 13 amino acids. CDR1 and CDR2 from the germline V gene are SGHRS and YFSETQ. The V gene lost 1 base and the J gene lost 3 bases, with 7 bases spanning the gap. The CDR3 coding sequence is TGCGCCAGCAGCTTGCCCAGTTACTATGGCTACACCTTC. Amino acids: CASSLPSYYGYTF.

The gene calls are TRBV6-5 and TRBJ2-7, with 7 bases that match TRBD2. This CDR3 comprises 15 residues. After removal of 6 bases from V and 0 bases from J, the junction contained 8 bases not matched to a gene. CDR1 is MNHEY and CDR2 is SVGAGI in the germline V gene. The CDR3 DNA is TGTGCCAGCAGGACGCTAGCGGAGCACTCCTACGAGCAGTACTTC. This gives the protein CASRTLAEHSYEQYF.

In this sample, this clone turned up once. The chain combines TRBV12-5 with TRBJ1-2, with a weak D call TRBD1 (6 bases). Germline values: CDR1 LGHNT, CDR2 FRNRAP. V was pared by 3 bases and J by 4 bases, with 18 bases between. The CDR3 consists of 16 residues. DNA of the CDR3: TGTGCTAGTGGTTTCAGTACAGGGCCCTTTTCCTATGGCTACACCTTC. It codes for CASGFSTGPFSYGYTF.

This chain connects TRBV6-5 to TRBJ2-7; 8 positions agree with TRBD2. Germline assignment: CDR1 MNHEY and CDR2 SVGAGI. The CDR3 runs to 14 residues. The V gene end was trimmed by 7 bases and the J gene end by 0 bases; junction bases not matched to a gene: 5. The CDR3 loop is CASNIGLASYEQYF. The CDR3 DNA sequence: TGTGCCAGCAATATAGGACTAGCCTCCTACGAGCAGTACTTC.